This TCR beta chain was sequenced in a study of T cell responses to AZD1222 COVID-19 vaccine (dated by TCRdb to the early 2020s). General notes on the study: Because spike-specific TCR depth and breadth did not differ between the two schedules, AZD1222 recipients who got a second dose at roughly 4 weeks were pooled with those who got a second dose at roughly 12 weeks. A total of 230 to 250 trial participants underwent TCR sequencing, of whom approximately 210 received two doses of AZD1222 and 26 received two doses of the MenACWY control vaccine. Trial participants were enrolled by age into 18-55, 56-69 and 70-plus year subgroups, with roughly 160, 29 and 62 TCR-sequenced participants respectively. Broader findings and caveats from the paper: A significant rise in spike-specific TCR breadth and depth was observed after two AZD1222 doses relative to day 0 and relative to MenACWY recipients. The whole spike protein was spanned by vaccine-associated CD4 TCRs, and dominant responses were seen in regions 160-218 and 743-854. The 56-69-year group was small, and its depth increase did not reach significance, likely because of low power. Because no day 14 peak-response samples were available, the repertoires could be characterized only after the peak T cell response. Conclusions about previously exposed vaccinees are limited, since just five to seven AZD1222 recipients were seropositive for SARS-CoV-2 at baseline. Participants were mostly white British and included more females than males, and it was suggested by the authors that clonal diversity may have been underestimated. Reportedly, almost half of the unique spike-specific TCRs recognized epitopes lying outside the regions that are mutated in the B.1.351 and B.1.1.7 variants.

The CDR3 regions of human TCRbeta chains were subjected to immunosequencing. The paper's processing steps were these. TCRs in the repertoires were compared against a reference library of SARS-CoV-2-specific TCRs that had been generated with the MIRA antigen-specificity platform. Breadth was defined as the fraction of unique TCRs that were SARS-CoV-2-associated, and depth was defined as the fraction of total T cells that were SARS-CoV-2-associated. Using the MIRA data, each spike-specific TCR was assigned both to the spike region to which the TCR was reactive and to a CD4 or CD8 class. Log10-transformed breadth and depth values were compared by one-way ANOVA with Sidak's multiple comparisons tests. This immuneACCESS table, as held by TCRdb, lists in-frame sequences with V and J called but not all clones. Of the missing ones, under half trace to an unresolved V gene in checked studies; the others have no known cause. V, J and clone size derive from that table, while D and trimming were established from the DNA sequence. Within this sample are some 140,000 clones, with under 95% of them counted one time only. The ten largest clones add up to 2.5% to 4% of the sample.

What the time point label conveys for this sample: baseline before first vaccination. Vaccinee samples were obtained from the UK trials COV001 and COV002, which included a single-blind randomized controlled phase 2/3 trial of AZD1222 (ChAdOx1 nCoV-19) in healthy adults. For TCRbeta chain sequencing, PBMC samples were collected from trial participants at day 0 and at day 28 after the second dose. Note on this clone: Its target antigen remains unknown. Nothing much larger sits one base from this clone, and base qualities are not available.

This clonotype was obtained from an adult in good health. Sequenced here: peripheral blood, sampled on day 0 of AZD1222 vaccination.

The DNA reads TGCGCCAGCAGCCCCACAGGGGTGGGTGAAGCTTTCTTT. It is translated as CASSPTGVGEAFF. Rearrangement joined TRBV5-1 to TRBJ1-1; 7 bases in the junction line up with TRBD1. Trimming accounts for 4 bases at V and 7 bases at J, while the number of junction bases matched to no gene is 7. CDR1 SGHRS and CDR2 YFSETQ were looked up in the germline V gene. The cysteine opens and the phenylalanine closes a CDR3 of 13 amino acids. The retained sequence is limited to the CDR3, 39 bases, with the frame set at the first base.